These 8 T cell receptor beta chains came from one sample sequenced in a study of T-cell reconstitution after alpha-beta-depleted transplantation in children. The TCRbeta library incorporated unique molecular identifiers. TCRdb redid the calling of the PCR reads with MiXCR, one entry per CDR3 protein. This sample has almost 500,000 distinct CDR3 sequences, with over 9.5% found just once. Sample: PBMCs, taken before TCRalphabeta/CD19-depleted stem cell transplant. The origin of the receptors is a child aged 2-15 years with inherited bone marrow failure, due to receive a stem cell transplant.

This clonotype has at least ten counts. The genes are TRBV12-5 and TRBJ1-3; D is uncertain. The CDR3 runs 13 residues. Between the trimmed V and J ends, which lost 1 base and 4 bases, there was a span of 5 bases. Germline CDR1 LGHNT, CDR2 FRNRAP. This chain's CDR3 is CASGLEGGNTIYF. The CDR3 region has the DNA TGTGCTAGTGGTTTGGAGGGAGGAAACACCATATATTTT.

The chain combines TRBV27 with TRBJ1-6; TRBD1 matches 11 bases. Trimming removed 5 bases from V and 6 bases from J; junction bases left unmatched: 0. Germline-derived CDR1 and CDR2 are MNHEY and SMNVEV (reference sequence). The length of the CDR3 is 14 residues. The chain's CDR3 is CASSGQGANSPLHF. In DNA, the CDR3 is TGTGCCAGCAGTGGACAGGGGGCTAATTCACCCCTCCACTTT.

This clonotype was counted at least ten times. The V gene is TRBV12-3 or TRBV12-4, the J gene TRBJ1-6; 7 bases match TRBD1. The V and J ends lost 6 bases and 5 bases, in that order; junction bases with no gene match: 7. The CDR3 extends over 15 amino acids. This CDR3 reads CASRTGTVDNSPLHF. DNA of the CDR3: TGTGCCAGCAGGACGGGGACAGTCGATAATTCACCCCTCCACTTT.

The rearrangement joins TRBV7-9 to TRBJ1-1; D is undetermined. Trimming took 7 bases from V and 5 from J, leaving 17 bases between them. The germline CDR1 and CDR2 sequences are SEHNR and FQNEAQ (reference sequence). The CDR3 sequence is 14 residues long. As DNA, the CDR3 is TGTGCCAGCACCACCTCTCTACTTGGGACTGAAGCTTTCTTT. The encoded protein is CASTTSLLGTEAFF.

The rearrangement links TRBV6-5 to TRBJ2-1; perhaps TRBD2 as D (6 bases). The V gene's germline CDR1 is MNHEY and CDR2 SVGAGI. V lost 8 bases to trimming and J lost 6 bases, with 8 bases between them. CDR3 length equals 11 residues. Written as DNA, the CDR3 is TGTGCCAGCGGGGGGTTCAATGAGCAGTTCTTC. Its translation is CASGGFNEQFF.

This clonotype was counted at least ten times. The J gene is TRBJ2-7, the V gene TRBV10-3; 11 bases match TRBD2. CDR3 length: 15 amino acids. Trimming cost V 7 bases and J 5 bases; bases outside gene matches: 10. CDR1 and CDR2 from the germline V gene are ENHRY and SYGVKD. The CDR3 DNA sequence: TGTGCCATCACCCGGCTAGCGGGAGGTCACAACGAGCAGTACTTC. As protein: CAITRLAGGHNEQYF.

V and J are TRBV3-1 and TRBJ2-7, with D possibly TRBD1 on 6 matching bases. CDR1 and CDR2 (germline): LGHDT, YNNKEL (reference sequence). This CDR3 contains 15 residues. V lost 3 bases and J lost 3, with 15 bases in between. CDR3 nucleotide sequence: TGTGCCAGCAGCCACCTGAACAGGGTATACTACGAGCAGTACTTC. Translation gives CASSHLNRVYYEQYF.

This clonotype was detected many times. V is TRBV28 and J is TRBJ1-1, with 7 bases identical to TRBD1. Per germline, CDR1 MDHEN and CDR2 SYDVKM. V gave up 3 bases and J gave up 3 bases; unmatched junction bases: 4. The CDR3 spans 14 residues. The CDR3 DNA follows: TGTGCCAGCAGTTTTGGGACAGCTTACACTGAAGCTTTCTTT. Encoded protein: CASSFGTAYTEAFF.